This T cell receptor (beta chain) was documented in a study of control samples from healthy donors and cancer patients. CDR3 length: 17 residues. CDR1 is GTSNPN, CDR2 SVGIG, per germline (reference sequence). V was clipped by 0 bases and J by 9 bases; unmatched bases: 10. The count of this clone is one. Assay used: immunoSEQ multiplex PCR; TCRdb lists only in-frame clones, some missing. The sample lists over 110,000 clones, roughly 92% occurring once. The sample taken for sequencing was blood. The receptor was derived from a man younger than 45 in good health. This chain uses TRBV30 with TRBJ2-1, with TRBD2 identical over 14 bases. The CDR3 is CAWSVRLAGGPFFEQFF. The CDR3 nucleotides read TGTGCCTGGAGTGTAAGACTAGCGGGAGGGCCGTTTTTTGAGCAGTTCTTC.